A selection of T cell receptor beta chains follows, all from one sample in a study of shared clonotypes between healthy human individuals. Sequencing was performed with immunoSEQ multiplex PCR; in TCRdb, only in-frame clones are kept and a portion is missing. Of some 2,100,000 clones listed, approximately 94% are singletons. Sequencing was carried out using naive CD4+ T cells sorted from blood. Receptors originate from a man aged 18-30 years in good health. The CDR3 runs from the conserved cysteine through the conserved F or W. Each record gives: CDR3 protein, CDR3 DNA, clone size, J gene, V gene, D gene. A D gene is named only where the DNA matches it firmly. Clone size appears in some rows only: once, few, many, or a class for an expanded clone.

CDR3: CASSRTGYEQYF; DNA: TGTGCCAGCAGTCGGACAGGATACGAGCAGTACTTC; size: few; J: TRBJ2-7; V: TRBV6-5; D: TRBD1
CDR3: CSASRTGYTF; DNA: TGCAGTGCTAGCCGGACAGGCTACACCTTC; size: -; J: TRBJ1-2; V: TRBV20-1; D: -
CDR3: CASSLLKGGAGTEAFF; DNA: TGTGCCAGCAGTTTGCTAAAAGGGGGCGCGGGCACTGAAGCTTTCTTT; size: -; J: TRBJ1-1; V: TRBV28; D: TRBD1
CDR3: CASSSTGSYEQYF; DNA: TGCGCCAGCAGCTCGACAGGTTCCTACGAGCAGTACTTC; size: -; J: TRBJ2-7; V: TRBV5-1; D: -
CDR3: CASGGTGRQPQHF; DNA: TGTGCCAGCGGCGGGACCGGGAGGCAGCCCCAGCATTTT; size: -; J: TRBJ1-5; V: TRBV7-9; D: -
CDR3: CASSSTQETQYF; DNA: TGTGCCAGCAGCTCAACCCAAGAGACCCAGTACTTC; size: -; J: TRBJ2-5; V: TRBV7-9; D: -
CDR3: CASSLAPGGQETQYF; DNA: TGCGCCAGCAGCTTGGCGCCGGGGGGCCAAGAGACCCAGTACTTC; size: -; J: TRBJ2-5; V: TRBV5-1; D: TRBD2
CDR3: CAWSVGSNSPLHF; DNA: TGTGCCTGGAGTGTGGGCAGTAATTCACCCCTCCACTTT; size: -; J: TRBJ1-6; V: TRBV30; D: -
CDR3: CAWSAEKDTEAFF; DNA: TGTGCCTGGAGTGCGGAAAAGGACACTGAAGCTTTCTTT; size: once; J: TRBJ1-1; V: TRBV30; D: -
CDR3: CASSVDLGTIYGYTF; DNA: TGTGCCAGCAGCGTAGATCTAGGGACGATCTATGGCTACACCTTC; size: once; J: TRBJ1-2; V: TRBV9; D: -
CDR3: CASSPGLLSGNTIYF; DNA: TGTGCCAGCAGCCCTGGCCTTCTCTCTGGAAACACCATATATTTT; size: -; J: TRBJ1-3; V: TRBV9; D: -
CDR3: CASSLVLTTETQYF; DNA: TGTGCCAGCAGCTTAGTCCTGACAACGGAGACCCAGTACTTC; size: -; J: TRBJ2-5; V: TRBV7-8; D: -
CDR3: CASSGGGQGIGYTF; DNA: TGTGCCAGCAGTGGCGGGGGACAGGGGATTGGCTACACCTTC; size: -; J: TRBJ1-2; V: TRBV28; D: TRBD1
CDR3: CSIRYRAGSYNSPLHF; DNA: TGCAGCATTCGATACAGGGCCGGCTCCTATAATTCACCCCTCCACTTT; size: -; J: TRBJ1-6; V: TRBV29-1; D: -
CDR3: CASSADGYSNQPQHF; DNA: TGTGCCAGCAGCGCAGACGGCTATAGCAATCAGCCCCAGCATTTT; size: -; J: TRBJ1-5; V: TRBV9; D: -
CDR3: CASGSLFGEVSHEQYF; DNA: TGTGCCAGCGGATCCCTGTTTGGGGAGGTCTCCCACGAGCAGTACTTC; size: -; J: TRBJ2-7; V: TRBV27; D: -
CDR3: CASSLEGTRNYTQYF; DNA: TGTGCCAGCAGCTTAGAAGGGACTAGAAACTATACGCAGTATTTT; size: -; J: TRBJ2-3; V: TRBV7-2; D: TRBD2
CDR3: CASSLAFVNTAEAFF; DNA: TGTGCCAGCAGCTTAGCGTTTGTGAACACAGCCGAAGCTTTCTTT; size: -; J: TRBJ1-1; V: TRBV7-9; D: -
CDR3: CASMGGTGKNQPQHF; DNA: TGTGCCAGCATGGGCGGGACAGGGAAGAATCAGCCCCAGCATTTT; size: -; J: TRBJ1-5; V: TRBV6-1; D: TRBD1
CDR3: CASSLVPNLGTATNEKLFF; DNA: TGCGCCAGCAGCTTGGTCCCGAATTTGGGGACTGCAACTAATGAAAAACTGTTTTTT; size: -; J: TRBJ1-4; V: TRBV5-1; D: -
CDR3: CASSQAWGVQDSPLHF; DNA: TGTGCCAGCAGCCAAGCTTGGGGGGTTCAGGATTCACCCCTCCACTTT; size: -; J: TRBJ1-6; V: TRBV14; D: -
CDR3: CASSEGAGANVLTF; DNA: TGTGCCAGCAGCGAGGGGGCTGGGGCCAACGTCCTGACTTTC; size: -; J: TRBJ2-6; V: TRBV7-9; D: -
CDR3: CAIQGSVSGNTIYF; DNA: TGTGCCATACAGGGGTCCGTCTCTGGAAACACCATATATTTT; size: -; J: TRBJ1-3; V: TRBV10-3; D: TRBD1
CDR3: CASSSPGLAGGELFF; DNA: TGTGCCAGCAGCTCCCCGGGGCTAGCTGGCGGGGAGCTGTTTTTT; size: once; J: TRBJ2-2; V: TRBV7-3; D: -
CDR3: CASSSRQGNYSPLHF; DNA: TGTGCCAGCAGTTCCCGACAGGGGAATTATTCACCCCTCCACTTT; size: -; J: TRBJ1-6; V: TRBV6-5; D: TRBD1
CDR3: CASSESRGSNQPQHF; DNA: TGTGCCAGCAGTGAGTCCAGGGGCAGCAATCAGCCCCAGCATTTT; size: -; J: TRBJ1-5; V: TRBV6-1; D: -
CDR3: CASSGQGTDTQYF; DNA: TGTGCCAGCTCAGGGCAGGGCACAGATACGCAGTATTTT; size: once; J: TRBJ2-3; V: TRBV18; D: -
CDR3: CASSHSEENTEAFF; DNA: TGTGCCAGCAGTCACTCTGAGGAGAACACTGAAGCTTTCTTT; size: -; J: TRBJ1-1; V: TRBV6-5; D: -
CDR3: CASSHRFGGTEAFF; DNA: TGTGCCAGCAGTCACAGGTTCGGGGGCACTGAAGCTTTCTTT; size: -; J: TRBJ1-1; V: TRBV28; D: -
CDR3: CASKRGTEAFF; DNA: TGTGCCAGCAAGCGGGGCACTGAAGCTTTCTTT; size: -; J: TRBJ1-1; V: TRBV2; D: -
CDR3: CASSYAGSSYNSPLHF; DNA: TGTGCCAGCAGTTACGCAGGGAGCTCCTATAATTCACCCCTCCACTTT; size: few; J: TRBJ1-6; V: TRBV6-5; D: -
CDR3: CASSLNTDTQYF; DNA: TGTGCCAGCAGCTTGAACACAGATACGCAGTATTTT; size: -; J: TRBJ2-3; V: TRBV5-4; D: -
CDR3: CAWSGQSGNTIYF; DNA: TGTGCCTGGAGTGGACAGTCAGGAAACACCATATATTTT; size: -; J: TRBJ1-3; V: TRBV30; D: -
CDR3: CASSSSGPDFEQYF; DNA: TGTGCCAGCAGTTCTTCCGGCCCCGACTTCGAGCAGTACTTC; size: -; J: TRBJ2-7; V: TRBV6-5; D: -
CDR3: CAISATPGTGVAGELFF; DNA: TGTGCCATCAGTGCAACCCCCGGGACAGGGGTCGCCGGGGAGCTGTTTTTT; size: -; J: TRBJ2-2; V: TRBV10-3; D: TRBD1
CDR3: CSVSGTSGRGGNEQFF; DNA: TGCAGCGTGTCCGGGACTAGCGGGAGAGGAGGCAATGAGCAGTTCTTC; size: -; J: TRBJ2-1; V: TRBV29-1; D: TRBD2